The 32 T cell receptor beta chains reported below all come from one sample, sequenced in a study of cytotoxic CD8 clonotypes in ibrutinib-treated CLL. The assay was immunoSEQ multiplex PCR, and TCRdb's table has in-frame clones only and misses some. This sample has some 65,000 clones; approximately 57% occur once, and the top ten carry roughly 14%. The sample was PBMCs, taken after 12 months of ibrutinib treatment. All receptors come from a human donor with chronic lymphocytic leukemia.

The rearrangement joins TRBV19 to TRBJ1-5, with D possibly TRBD1 on 6 matching bases. CDR3 size: 12 residues. Deletions cut 9 bases from V and 6 bases from J, with 12 bases between. From germline, CDR1 is LNHDA and CDR2 SQIVND (reference sequence). Here the CDR3 DNA reads TGTGCCAGCTCGGGGGCTCCTCAGCCCCAGCATTTT. This codes for CASSGAPQPQHF.

CDR3 sequence: CASSQVQYTGELFF. The CDR3 DNA is TGCGCCAGCAGCCAAGTCCAGTATACCGGGGAGCTGTTTTTT. The chain carries TRBV4-1 and TRBJ2-2; no clear D gene. The germline V and J ends were trimmed by 1 base and 5 bases, with 8 bases remaining between them. Looked up from germline, CDR1 is MGHRA and CDR2 is YSYEKL. This CDR3 has 14 amino acids.

This sequence joins TRBV2 and TRBJ2-1, with 10 bases matching TRBD1. This CDR3 spans 15 amino acids. Germline loops: CDR1 SNHLY, CDR2 FYNNEI. V shed 6 bases and J 9 bases; nucleotides not matched to a gene: 11. CDR3 coding DNA: TGTGCCAGCAGCAAACTAGGGAGGACAGGGGGTGAGCAGTTCTTC. It specifies CASSKLGRTGGEQFF.

The chain is built from TRBV30 and TRBJ2-6; no firm D call. This CDR3 spans 18 amino acids. CDR1 and CDR2 from the germline V gene are GTSNPN and SVGIG (reference sequence). Trimming stripped 2 bases from V and 4 bases from J, with 21 bases between. Here the CDR3 reads CAWSQFAPPSFGANVLTF. The DNA for the CDR3 is TGTGCCTGGAGTCAATTTGCCCCACCGTCATTCGGGGCCAACGTCCTGACTTTC.

The genes are TRBV28 and TRBJ1-5, with 12 bases identical to TRBD1. The CDR3 has 20 amino acids. Germline V gives CDR1 MDHEN, CDR2 SYDVKM. The V and J ends lost 5 bases and 3 bases, in that order; junction bases with no gene match: 17. The CDR3 DNA sequence: TGTGCCAGCAGTCCTCACGAGACCAAGGGACAGGGGGCTTCCAATCAGCCCCAGCATTTT. It yields the protein CASSPHETKGQGASNQPQHF.

This clone showed up just a few times. V gene TRBV27 combines with J gene TRBJ1-5, with TRBD1 identical over 11 bases. Germline CDR1 and CDR2: MNHEY and SMNVEV (reference sequence). Trimming at V came to 10 bases and at J to 0 bases, leaving 5 bases not matched to a gene. The CDR3 is 15 amino acids. CDR3 region: CATRDRGYSNQPQHF. The CDR3 DNA reads TGTGCCACCCGGGACAGGGGGTATAGCAATCAGCCCCAGCATTTT.

The chain couples TRBV5-1 to TRBJ2-3, with 10 bases fitting TRBD2. Germline CDR1 SGHRS, CDR2 YFSETQ. After removal of 4 bases from V and 10 bases from J, the junction contained 9 bases not matched to a gene. The CDR3 covers 14 residues. The CDR3 nucleotides read TGCGCCAGCAGCGGGCTAGCGGGAGACCAAGCGCAGTATTTT. Protein: CASSGLAGDQAQYF. Using reference TRBV5-1 and TRBJ2-3 for the parts outside the CDR3, the full variable domain is KAGVTQTPRYLIKTRGQQVTLSCSPISGHRSVSWYQQTPGQGLQFLFEYFSETQRNKGNFPGRFSGRQFSNSRSEMNVSTLELGDSALYLCASSGLAGDQAQYFGPGTRLTVL.

Only one count was recorded for this clone. V usage is TRBV7-7 and J usage is TRBJ2-1; 7 nucleotides agree with TRBD2. There are 16 residues in the CDR3. Germline V lookup: CDR1 SSHAT, CDR2 FNYEAQ (reference sequence). V shed 8 bases, J shed 8 bases, and the junction held 18 bases outside the gene matches. The CDR3 DNA follows: TGTGCCAGCCGCATCCCCCCGGGGGGAGGACTGGATGAGCAGTTCTTC. Translation: CASRIPPGGGLDEQFF.

In its sample, this clone was seen many times. The chain carries TRBV27 and TRBJ1-1, with D tentatively TRBD1 (5 bases). Germline values: CDR1 MNHEY, CDR2 SMNVEV (reference sequence). V was cut by 6 bases and J by 8 bases, with 10 bases left in between. This CDR3 is 11 amino acids long. CDR3 nucleotides: TGTGCCAGCAGGACAGTCTCGGAAGCTTTCTTT. Translating it yields CASRTVSEAFF.

This clone has a handful of counts. The chain links TRBV6-1 to TRBJ2-1; 10 nucleotides line up with TRBD2. CDR3 size: 15 residues. Germline trimming cut 6 bases from V and 9 bases from J; bases unmatched to any gene: 11. Germline V gene sequence: CDR1 MNHNS, CDR2 SASEGT. CDR3 nucleotides: TGTGCCAGCAGCCAATACTCCAGCGGGGGGGGTGAGCAGTTCTTC. Protein product: CASSQYSSGGGEQFF.

This chain connects TRBV29-1 to TRBJ1-2; D may be TRBD1 (5 bases). The CDR3 length is 12 residues. Germline CDR1 and CDR2: SQVTM and ANQGSEA. V gave up 6 bases and J gave up 2 bases, with 10 bases separating them. The CDR3 nucleotides read TGCAGCGTGGGGGGTGCAAACTATGGCTACACCTTC. Its translation: CSVGGANYGYTF.

The chain uses TRBV7-9 and TRBJ2-2; D is unclear. Germline V CDR1 and CDR2: SEHNR, FQNEAQ (reference sequence). V was cut by 8 bases and J by 0 bases, with 4 bases left in between. The CDR3 runs 12 residues. The CDR3, as DNA: TGTGCCAGCCTAGCGAACACCGGGGAGCTGTTTTTT. This encodes CASLANTGELFF.

This chain joins TRBV7-9 and TRBJ2-2; TRBD2 might be the D (5 bases). V shed 0 bases and J shed 5 bases, with 7 bases lying between them. In germline, CDR1 is SEHNR, CDR2 FQNEAQ (reference sequence). This CDR3 spans 14 amino acids. The CDR3 bases are TGTGCCAGCAGCTTAGCGGGAGTGACCGGGGAGCTGTTTTTT. Its protein is CASSLAGVTGELFF.

V and J are TRBV27 and TRBJ1-1; no firm D call. CDR3 length equals 13 residues. CDR1 and CDR2 from the germline V gene are MNHEY and SMNVEV (reference sequence). V lost 8 bases, J lost 4 bases, and 14 bases lay in between. The CDR3 sequence: CASFPDRGTEAFF. The CDR3 DNA is TGTGCCAGCTTCCCGGACCGGGGCACTGAAGCTTTCTTT.

There are a few counts of this clone. The chain combines TRBV29-1 with TRBJ2-1, with 10 bases aligning to TRBD1. The V gene's germline CDR1 is SQVTM and CDR2 ANQGSEA. V gave up 4 bases and J gave up 4 bases; unmatched junction bases: 7. This CDR3 is built from 15 residues. CDR3 amino acids: CSVGGTGDNYNEQFF. CDR3 nucleotides: TGCAGCGTTGGGGGGACAGGGGACAATTACAATGAGCAGTTCTTC.

This clone was found a few times. The chain is built from TRBV9 and TRBJ2-1; the match to TRBD1 covers 9 bases. The trim removed 1 base at V and 6 bases at J, leaving 5 bases unmatched. The germline V gene has CDR1 SGDLS and CDR2 YYNGEE. The CDR3 runs to 15 residues. The CDR3: CASSVRSDRGNEQFF. Here the CDR3 DNA reads TGTGCCAGCAGCGTACGATCGGACAGGGGCAATGAGCAGTTCTTC. Full variable domain (rest looked up from reference TRBV9 and TRBJ2-1): DSGVTQTPKHLITATGQRVTLRCSPRSGDLSVYWYQQSLDQGLQFLIQYYNGEERAKGNILERFSAQQFPDLHSELNLSSLELGDSALYFCASSVRSDRGNEQFFGPGTRLTVL.

The chain uses TRBV19 and TRBJ2-3; 7 bases line up with TRBD2. The V gene end was trimmed by 4 bases and the J gene end by 2 bases; junction bases not matched to a gene: 6. Germline CDR1 is LNHDA and CDR2 is SQIVND (reference sequence). The CDR3 is 15 residues long. The DNA of the CDR3 is TGTGCCAGTAGTAGGGCTAGCGGATTCACAGATACGCAGTATTTT. Translated, it gives CASSRASGFTDTQYF.

V usage is TRBV19 and J usage is TRBJ1-5, with D possibly being TRBD1 (5 bases). V lost 4 bases and J lost 7, with 5 bases in between. Looked up from germline, CDR1 is LNHDA and CDR2 is SQIVND (reference sequence). CDR3 length: 11 amino acids. The CDR3 spells CASSRGQPQHF. CDR3 sequence (DNA): TGTGCCAGTAGTAGGGGCCAGCCCCAGCATTTT.

This sequence joins TRBV2 and TRBJ2-7; TRBD1 or TRBD2 may be the D gene (5 bases each). The CDR3 covers 15 residues. The V end lost 2 bases, the J end lost 9 bases, and 20 bases lay between the germline ends. Germline V lookup: CDR1 SNHLY, CDR2 FYNNEI. This CDR3 is CASSETRGPTLGQYF. CDR3 bases: TGTGCCAGCAGTGAAACGAGGGGCCCCACCTTAGGGCAGTACTTC. The complete variable domain, with remaining parts taken from reference TRBV2 and TRBJ2-7, reads EPEVTQTPSHQVTQMGQEVILRCVPISNHLYFYWYRQILGQKVEFLVSFYNNEISEKSEIFDDQFSVERPDGSNFTLKIRSTKLEDSAMYFCASSETRGPTLGQYFGPGTRLTVT.

This chain joins TRBV6-1 and TRBJ2-7; D tentatively fits TRBD1 or TRBD2 (5 bases each). CDR1 MNHNS and CDR2 SASEGT come from the germline V gene. This CDR3 contains 12 residues. Trimming stripped 8 bases from V and 4 bases from J, with 12 bases between. The DNA of the CDR3 is TGTGCCAGCGGGGACGCTCCTTACGAGCAGTACTTC. It translates to CASGDAPYEQYF.

The chain recombines TRBV4-1 with TRBJ1-4; D may be TRBD1 (5 bases). The germline V gene has CDR1 MGHRA and CDR2 YSYEKL. This CDR3 is built from 14 residues. The germline V and J ends were trimmed by 1 base and 4 bases, with 7 bases remaining between them. DNA of the CDR3: TGCGCCAGCAGCCAAGGACAGCTTAATGAAAAACTGTTTTTT. Residues: CASSQGQLNEKLFF.

This rearrangement joins TRBV7-9 to TRBJ2-1; no definite D call. The germline CDR1 and CDR2 sequences are SEHNR and FQNEAQ (reference sequence). V was shortened by 5 bases and J by 0 bases, with 17 bases between the two germline ends. The CDR3 sequence is 17 residues long. The CDR3 coding sequence is TGTGCCAGCAGCCCATCTGAACTGGGCTCCTCCTACAATGAGCAGTTCTTC. It is translated as CASSPSELGSSYNEQFF.

The chain carries TRBV6-6 and TRBJ2-3; TRBD2 matches 8 bases. The germline V gene has CDR1 MNHNY and CDR2 SVGAGI (reference sequence). V dropped 6 bases and J dropped 7; count of bases not matched to a gene: 6. This CDR3 is built from 13 residues. Here the CDR3 DNA reads TGTGCCAGCAGAAGAGCGGGAGATTATACGCAGTATTTT. It encodes CASRRAGDYTQYF.

This clone has just a few counts. The rearrangement links TRBV4-1 to TRBJ1-2; D is unclear. The CDR3 has 13 residues. CDR1 is MGHRA and CDR2 is YSYEKL in the germline V gene. The V end lost 5 bases, the J end lost 9 bases, and 16 bases lay between the germline ends. The CDR3 reads CASSSQSGERYTF. The CDR3 DNA reads as TGCGCCAGCAGCTCCCAGTCCGGGGAGCGCTACACCTTC.

This clone has just a few counts. The chain employs TRBV19 and TRBJ1-6; TRBD1 agrees at 9 bases. CDR3 length: 15 amino acids. With V trimmed by 9 bases and J by 9 bases, 12 bases remained unmatched. Germline V gives CDR1 LNHDA, CDR2 SQIVND (reference sequence). This CDR3 reads CASKGTGTGTSPLHF. CDR3 in DNA: TGTGCCAGCAAAGGGACCGGGACAGGGACTTCACCCCTCCACTTT.

This rearrangement joins TRBV5-3 to TRBJ1-3; 7 nucleotides align to TRBD1. TRBV5-3 is known as an ORF, though its function is uncertain. Trimming removed 1 base from V and 0 bases from J; junction bases left unmatched: 4. CDR3 size: 16 residues. The CDR3 sequence: CARSLLQGVSGNTIYF. DNA for the CDR3: TGTGCCAGAAGCTTGCTGCAGGGGGTCTCTGGAAACACCATATATTTT.

In the case of this clone: Given a much more abundant clone one base away, this may be a read error. The chain links TRBV27 to TRBJ2-5; D remains unclear. The CDR3 is 11 amino acids. From germline, CDR1 is MNHEY and CDR2 SMNVEV (reference sequence). With 3 bases removed from V and 4 bases from J, the gap between germline ends came to 3 bases. The CDR3 protein is CASSFRETQYF. The DNA of the CDR3 is TGTGCCAGCAGTTTTAGAGAGACCCAGTACTTC.

In its sample, this clone was seen many times. The rearrangement uses TRBV5-1 and TRBJ2-5, with D unresolved. CDR1 SGHRS and CDR2 YFSETQ come from the germline V gene. Trimming stripped 0 bases from V and 1 base from J, with 7 bases between. The CDR3 covers 14 residues. As DNA, the CDR3 is TGCGCCAGCAGCTTGGGCAGCCCCCAAGAGACCCAGTACTTC. Translating gives CASSLGSPQETQYF.

Written as DNA, the CDR3 is TGTGCCAGTAGTACGCACAGGGGTAGCGGCTACACCTTC. Translating it yields CASSTHRGSGYTF. This chain connects TRBV19 to TRBJ1-2; 7 positions match TRBD1. The junction had 7 bases not matched to a gene; V was cut back by 4 bases and J by 8 bases. Germline assignment: CDR1 LNHDA and CDR2 SQIVND (reference sequence). This CDR3 has 13 residues. The full variable domain, with the rest looked up from reference TRBV19 and TRBJ1-2, is DGGITQSPKYLFRKEGQNVTLSCEQNLNHDAMYWYRQDPGQGLRLIYYSQIVNDFQKGDIAEGYSVSREKKESFPLTVTSAQKNPTAFYLCASSTHRGSGYTFGSGTRLTVV.

The genes are TRBV25-1 and TRBJ2-1; tentative D call: TRBD2 (6 bases). The CDR3 totals 14 residues. Germline values: CDR1 MGHDK, CDR2 SYGVNS. V dropped 0 bases and J dropped 9 bases, with 12 bases sitting between them. The CDR3 DNA reads TGTGCCAGCAGTGAATATGGGGGGAGCAGTGAGCAGTTCTTC. Its protein product is CASSEYGGSSEQFF.

The V call is TRBV7-2, the J call TRBJ2-5; tentative D call: TRBD2 (5 bases). Per germline, CDR1 SGHTA and CDR2 FQGNSA. There are 14 residues in the CDR3. Trimming pared 5 bases from V and 1 base from J, leaving 11 bases between. CDR3 coding DNA: TGTGCCAGCAGCCCTTGGACTCCCCAAGAGACCCAGTACTTC. Residues: CASSPWTPQETQYF.

J is TRBJ1-1 and V is TRBV14; D is possibly TRBD1 (5 bases). Trimming stripped 7 bases from V and 6 bases from J, with 12 bases between. The germline V gene encodes CDR1 SGHDN and CDR2 FVKESK. The CDR3 loop spans 12 amino acids. In DNA form, the CDR3 reads TGTGCCAGCAAACGGGGGATTCCTGAAGCTTTCTTT. Its translation is CASKRGIPEAFF.